Here is one TCR beta chain with its context. The data stem from a study of beta chain features in type 1 diabetes. The CDR3 extends over 17 amino acids. The V gene's germline CDR1 is MGHDK and CDR2 SYGVNS. V shed 5 bases, J shed 6 bases, and the junction held 19 bases outside the gene matches. Cells sorted by CD45RO/CCR7/CD25/CD127/CD95/CD27 comprised CD4+ naive, central memory, regulatory and stem cell-like memory cells. Expressed TCRB transcripts got sequenced, as all isolated RNA was reverse transcribed. Data came from immunoSEQ multiplex PCR; TCRdb stores just in-frame clones and leaves some out. The sample records over 500,000 clones, about 16% being singletons.

This clonotype originated in a man aged 18-30 years in good health. Sample: naive CD4+ T cells from blood. The chain is built from TRBV25-1 and TRBJ2-7; 7 bases align to TRBD2. The CDR3 DNA reads as TGTGCCAGCAGTCTCGACAGTCGGACTAGGGCACCCCTCGAGCAGTACTTC. Protein: CASSLDSRTRAPLEQYF.